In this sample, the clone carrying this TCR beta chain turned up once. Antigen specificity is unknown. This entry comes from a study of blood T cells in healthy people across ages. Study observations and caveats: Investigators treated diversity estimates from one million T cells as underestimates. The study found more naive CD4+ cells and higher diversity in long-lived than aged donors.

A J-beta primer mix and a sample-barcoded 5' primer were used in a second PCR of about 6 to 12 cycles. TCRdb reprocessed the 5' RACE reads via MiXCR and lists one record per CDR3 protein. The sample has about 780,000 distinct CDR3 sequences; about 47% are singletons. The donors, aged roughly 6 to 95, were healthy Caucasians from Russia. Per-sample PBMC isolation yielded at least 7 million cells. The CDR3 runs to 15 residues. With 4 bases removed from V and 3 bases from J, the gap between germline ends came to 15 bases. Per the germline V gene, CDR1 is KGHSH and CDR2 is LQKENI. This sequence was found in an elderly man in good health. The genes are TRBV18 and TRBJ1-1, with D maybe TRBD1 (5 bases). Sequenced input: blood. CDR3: CASSRRDPGDTEAFF. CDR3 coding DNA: TGTGCCAGCTCACGACGGGACCCGGGGGACACTGAAGCTTTCTTT.